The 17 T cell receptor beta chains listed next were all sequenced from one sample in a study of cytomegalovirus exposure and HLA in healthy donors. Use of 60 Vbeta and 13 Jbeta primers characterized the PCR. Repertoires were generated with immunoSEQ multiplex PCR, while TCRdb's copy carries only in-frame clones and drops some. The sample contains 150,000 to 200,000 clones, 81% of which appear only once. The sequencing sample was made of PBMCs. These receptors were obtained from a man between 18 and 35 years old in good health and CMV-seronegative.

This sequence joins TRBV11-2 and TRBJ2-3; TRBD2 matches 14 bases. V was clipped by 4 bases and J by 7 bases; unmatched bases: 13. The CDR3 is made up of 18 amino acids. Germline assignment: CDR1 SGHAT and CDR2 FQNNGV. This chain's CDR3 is CASSSTGTSGSGVYTQYF. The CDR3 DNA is TGTGCCAGCAGCTCTACCGGGACTAGCGGGAGCGGTGTTTATACGCAGTATTTT.

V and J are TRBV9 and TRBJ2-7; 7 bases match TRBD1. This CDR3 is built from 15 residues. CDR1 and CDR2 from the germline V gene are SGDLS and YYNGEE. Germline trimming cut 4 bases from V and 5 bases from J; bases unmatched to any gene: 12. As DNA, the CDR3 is TGTGCCAGCAGCCTACAGACAGGGTTGGGGGACGAGCAGTACTTC. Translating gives CASSLQTGLGDEQYF.

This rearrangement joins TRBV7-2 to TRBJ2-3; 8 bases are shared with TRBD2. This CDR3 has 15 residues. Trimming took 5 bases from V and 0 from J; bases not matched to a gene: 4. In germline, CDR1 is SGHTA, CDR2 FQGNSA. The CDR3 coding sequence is TGTGCCAGCAGCCGCCAGCGGGGGAGCACAGATACGCAGTATTTT. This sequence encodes CASSRQRGSTDTQYF.

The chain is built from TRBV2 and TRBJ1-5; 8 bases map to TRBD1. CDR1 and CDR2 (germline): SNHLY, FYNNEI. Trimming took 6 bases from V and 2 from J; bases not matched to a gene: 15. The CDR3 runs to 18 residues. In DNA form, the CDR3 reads TGTGCCAGCAGGCCTAGCCGTGGACAGGGCGTGGGCAATCAGCCCCAGCATTTT. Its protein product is CASRPSRGQGVGNQPQHF.

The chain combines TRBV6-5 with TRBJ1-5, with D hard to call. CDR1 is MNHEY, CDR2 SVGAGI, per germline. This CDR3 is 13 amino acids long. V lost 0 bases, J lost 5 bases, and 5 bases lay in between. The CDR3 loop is CASSYSLDQPQHF. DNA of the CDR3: TGTGCCAGCAGTTACTCTCTTGATCAGCCCCAGCATTTT.

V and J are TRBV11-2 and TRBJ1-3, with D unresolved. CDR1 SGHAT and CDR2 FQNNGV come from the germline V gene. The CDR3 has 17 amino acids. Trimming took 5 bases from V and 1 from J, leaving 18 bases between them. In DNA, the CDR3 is TGTGCCAGCAGCCCCCGTTTGAGGGAGTATTCTGGAAACACCATATATTTT. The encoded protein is CASSPRLREYSGNTIYF.

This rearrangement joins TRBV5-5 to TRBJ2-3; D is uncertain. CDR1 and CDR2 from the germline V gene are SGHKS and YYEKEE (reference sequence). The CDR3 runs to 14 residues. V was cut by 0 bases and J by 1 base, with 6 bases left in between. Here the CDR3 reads CASSLAFGTDTQYF. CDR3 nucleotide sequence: TGTGCCAGCAGCTTGGCCTTTGGCACAGATACGCAGTATTTT.

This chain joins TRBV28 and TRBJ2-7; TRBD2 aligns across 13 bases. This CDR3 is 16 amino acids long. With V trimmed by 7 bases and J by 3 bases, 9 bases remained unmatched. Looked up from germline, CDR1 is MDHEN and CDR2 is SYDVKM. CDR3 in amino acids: CASNGLAGVRYYEQYF. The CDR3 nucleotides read TGTGCCAGCAACGGACTAGCGGGAGTGCGCTACTACGAGCAGTACTTC.

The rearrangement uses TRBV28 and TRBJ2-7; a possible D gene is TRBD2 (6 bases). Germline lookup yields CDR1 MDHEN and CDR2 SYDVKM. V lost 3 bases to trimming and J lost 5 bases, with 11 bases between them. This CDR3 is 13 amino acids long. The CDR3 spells CASSLAGLNEQYF. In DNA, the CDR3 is TGTGCCAGCAGTTTGGCGGGACTCAACGAGCAGTACTTC.

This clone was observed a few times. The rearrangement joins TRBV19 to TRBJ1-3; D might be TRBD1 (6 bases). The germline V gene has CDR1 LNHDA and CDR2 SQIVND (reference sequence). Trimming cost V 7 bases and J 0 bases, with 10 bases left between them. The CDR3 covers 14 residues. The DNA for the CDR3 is TGTGCCAGTAAGGACAGAAGCTCTGGAAACACCATATATTTT. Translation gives CASKDRSSGNTIYF. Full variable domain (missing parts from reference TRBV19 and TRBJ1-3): DGGITQSPKYLFRKEGQNVTLSCEQNLNHDAMYWYRQDPGQGLRLIYYSQIVNDFQKGDIAEGYSVSREKKESFPLTVTSAQKNPTAFYLCASKDRSSGNTIYFGEGSWLTVV.

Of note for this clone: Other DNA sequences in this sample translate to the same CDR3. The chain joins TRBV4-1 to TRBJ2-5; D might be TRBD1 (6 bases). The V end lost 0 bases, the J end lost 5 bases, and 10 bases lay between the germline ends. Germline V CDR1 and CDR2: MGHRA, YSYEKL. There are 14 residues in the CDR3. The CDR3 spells CASSQDRGGETQYF. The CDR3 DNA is TGCGCCAGCAGCCAAGACAGGGGTGGGGAGACCCAGTACTTC.

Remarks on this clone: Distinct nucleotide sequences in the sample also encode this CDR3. The CDR3 DNA reads as TGTGCCAGCAGCGAAGGTCGGTACAATGAGCAGTTCTTC. Its protein is CASSEGRYNEQFF. The chain couples TRBV25-1 to TRBJ2-1; D is undetermined. Trimming took 6 bases from V and 4 from J, leaving 10 bases between them. Germline CDR1 reads MGHDK; CDR2 reads SYGVNS. CDR3 length: 13 residues.

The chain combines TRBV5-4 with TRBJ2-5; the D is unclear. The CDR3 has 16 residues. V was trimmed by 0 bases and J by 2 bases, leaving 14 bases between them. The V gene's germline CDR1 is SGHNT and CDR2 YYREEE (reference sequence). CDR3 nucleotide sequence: TGTGCCAGCAGCTTGGTCGTTAGTGGGCTGCAAGAGACCCAGTACTTC. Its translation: CASSLVVSGLQETQYF.

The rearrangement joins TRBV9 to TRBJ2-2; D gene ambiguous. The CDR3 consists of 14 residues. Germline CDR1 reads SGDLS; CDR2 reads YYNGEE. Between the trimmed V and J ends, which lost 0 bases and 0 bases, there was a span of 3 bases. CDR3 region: CASSVAPNTGELFF. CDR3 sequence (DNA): TGTGCCAGCAGCGTAGCTCCGAACACCGGGGAGCTGTTTTTT.

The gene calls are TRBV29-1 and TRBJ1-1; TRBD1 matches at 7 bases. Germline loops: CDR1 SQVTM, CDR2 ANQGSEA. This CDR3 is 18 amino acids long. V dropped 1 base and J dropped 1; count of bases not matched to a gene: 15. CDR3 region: CSVEVPGGWLGKNTEAFF. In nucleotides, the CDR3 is TGCAGCGTTGAAGTGCCAGGGGGTTGGTTAGGGAAGAACACTGAAGCTTTCTTT.

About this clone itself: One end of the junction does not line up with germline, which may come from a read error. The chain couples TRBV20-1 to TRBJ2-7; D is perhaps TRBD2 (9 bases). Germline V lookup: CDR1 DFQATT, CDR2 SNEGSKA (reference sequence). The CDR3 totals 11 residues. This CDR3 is CSAIRGREGFF. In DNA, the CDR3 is TGCAGTGCTATCAGGGGGCGGGAGGGCTTCTTC.

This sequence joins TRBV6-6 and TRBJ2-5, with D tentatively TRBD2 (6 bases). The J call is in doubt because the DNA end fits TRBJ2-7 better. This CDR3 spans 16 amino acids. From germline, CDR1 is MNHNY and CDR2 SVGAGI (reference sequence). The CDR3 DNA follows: TGTGCCAGCACCCCCCCGCTGGGGCAGGGAGGTTCCGAGCAGTACTTC. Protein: CASTPPLGQGGSEQYF.